This T cell receptor (beta chain) was sequenced during a study of blood T cell repertoires in COVID-19. The overall study: Material from acute and convalescent COVID-19 was sourced from the United States, Italy and Spain. T cells, B-cell-depleted T cells, or PBMCs provided the cDNA or gDNA that served as material.

Using immunoSEQ multiplex PCR, the repertoire was profiled, and TCRdb retains in-frame clones only, with some absent. The data contain some 13,000 clones, around 85% of them singletons. V lost 3 bases to trimming and J lost 7 bases, with 13 bases between them. Germline CDR1 MNHEY, CDR2 SMNVEV (reference sequence). The CDR3 is made up of 14 amino acids. This TCR derives from a human donor in a cohort sampled during active COVID-19. Specimen: peripheral blood. V usage is TRBV27 and J usage is TRBJ2-1; maybe TRBD2 (5 bases). CDR3 in amino acids: CASSLTILGNEQFF. The CDR3 DNA sequence: TGTGCCAGCAGTTTGACTATCTTAGGGAATGAGCAGTTCTTC.